One sample yielded the 22 T cell receptor beta chains listed below, sequenced in a study of T cell repertoires in cytomegalovirus infection. Using its own MiXCR run on the reads, TCRdb lists one record per CDR3 protein. This table holds roughly 230,000 distinct CDR3 sequences, 15% to 20% found once. Source material: CD8+ T cells from PBMCs. The receptors stem from a human donor in good health (CMV status not recorded). Some clones in this sample may be carry-over from other donors' samples.

This clonotype showed up just a few times. This CDR3 is CASLGDHYGYTF. The CDR3 bases are TGTGCCAGTCTGGGGGACCACTATGGCTACACCTTC. The chain has TRBV2 and TRBJ1-2, with TRBD1 as a possible D gene (5 bases). The CDR3 is made up of 12 amino acids. Germline CDR1 is SNHLY and CDR2 is FYNNEI. V was clipped by 9 bases and J by 3 bases, with 11 bases between them.

A few counts support this clonotype. The chain recombines TRBV19 with TRBJ2-1; D is tentatively TRBD1 or TRBD2 (5 bases each). Trimming removed 4 bases at V and 4 bases at J, with 11 bases between. CDR1 is LNHDA, CDR2 SQIVND, per germline (reference sequence). CDR3 size: 14 residues. This CDR3 reads CASSSREFYNEQFF. The DNA of the CDR3 is TGTGCCAGTAGTAGCAGGGAGTTTTACAATGAGCAGTTCTTC.

V usage is TRBV7-6 and J usage is TRBJ2-3, with 8 bases matching TRBD1. The CDR3 sequence is 15 residues long. V trimming: 6 bases; J trimming: 2 bases; junction bases outside the gene matches: 7. Germline V gives CDR1 SGHVS, CDR2 FNYEAQ. As DNA, the CDR3 is TGTGCCAGCAGAATGACAGGGGTTCCCACAGATACGCAGTATTTT. It is translated as CASRMTGVPTDTQYF.

The chain employs TRBV28 and TRBJ2-5; 7 nucleotides line up with TRBD2. Per the germline V gene, CDR1 is MDHEN and CDR2 is SYDVKM. V was clipped by 5 bases and J by 5 bases; unmatched bases: 8. The CDR3 spans 14 residues. CDR3 sequence (DNA): TGTGCCAGCAGTCCCGCCCGGGGGGATGAGACCCAGTACTTC. Translation gives CASSPARGDETQYF.

The chain joins TRBV6-2 or TRBV6-3 to TRBJ1-5; D is undetermined. This CDR3 comprises 17 residues. Trimming took off 2 bases at V and 1 base at J, with 15 bases between the two ends. In germline, CDR1 is MNHEY, CDR2 SVGEGT. DNA of the CDR3: TGTGCCAGCAGTTACGCTCCTCCGGGGATCAGCAATCAGCCCCAGCATTTT. Amino acids: CASSYAPPGISNQPQHF.

This clonotype was seen ten or more times. This rearrangement joins TRBV7-9 to TRBJ2-7; 9 nucleotides align to TRBD1. Germline lookup yields CDR1 SEHNR and CDR2 FQNEAQ (reference sequence). With 0 bases clipped from V and 6 bases from J, the junction kept 9 bases outside the gene matches. The length of the CDR3 is 16 residues. This chain's CDR3 is CASSLAGTGRFSEQYF. In DNA, the CDR3 is TGTGCCAGCAGCTTAGCTGGGACAGGGAGATTTAGCGAGCAGTACTTC.

This clonotype has ten or more counts. Here the CDR3 DNA reads TGTGCCAGCAGCTTACTCGCAGGACAGTATCGAGAGACCCAGTACTTC. It encodes CASSLLAGQYRETQYF. This chain joins TRBV7-2 and TRBJ2-5, with D maybe TRBD1 (6 bases). Germline V gives CDR1 SGHTA, CDR2 FQGNSA. Trimming took off 2 bases at V and 4 bases at J, with 17 bases between the two ends. The CDR3 has 16 residues.

With respect to this clonotype: A much larger clone is a single base away; this may be a read error. The chain employs TRBV7-6 and TRBJ1-1, with D unclear. Germline CDR1 reads SGHVS; CDR2 reads FNYEAQ. This CDR3 is 13 amino acids long. Trimming cost V 4 bases and J 3 bases, with 9 bases left between them. Here the CDR3 reads CASSSGLYTEAFF. CDR3 DNA: TGTGCCAGCAGCTCAGGACTGTACACTGAAGCTTTCTTT.

This clonotype has only a few counts. Its ends do not fully match the called genes, so a read error is possible. The V gene is TRBV12-3 or TRBV12-4, the J gene TRBJ2-7; the match to TRBD1 covers 9 bases. The CDR3 consists of 15 residues. CDR3 DNA: TGTGCCAGCAGCCTCCGGGACAGGGTCTCCCACGAGCAGTACTTC. Translation gives CASSLRDRVSHEQYF.

This clonotype showed up just a few times. J is TRBJ1-1 and V is TRBV19; D gene unclear. Trimming stripped 3 bases from V and 3 bases from J, with 8 bases between. Germline loops: CDR1 LNHDA, CDR2 SQIVND (reference sequence). The CDR3 runs to 13 residues. For the CDR3, the DNA is TGTGCCAGTAGTATCGATAAGCACACTGAAGCTTTCTTT. Protein product: CASSIDKHTEAFF.

This clonotype was observed many times. The chain recombines TRBV7-2 with TRBJ2-3; 8 bases line up with TRBD2. The CDR3 spans 15 residues. Germline V gives CDR1 SGHTA, CDR2 FQGNSA. Trimming removed 5 bases from V and 5 bases from J; junction bases left unmatched: 9. In DNA form, the CDR3 reads TGTGCCAGCAGCCCCACCGGGGGGGCGGGAGATACGCAGTATTTT. Its translation is CASSPTGGAGDTQYF.

The rearrangement uses TRBV6-5 and TRBJ2-1, with TRBD1 matching 9 bases. V lost 6 bases and J lost 2; bases outside the gene matches: 14. This CDR3 comprises 18 residues. Germline V gene data show CDR1 as MNHEY and CDR2 as SVGAGI. The CDR3 DNA reads TGTGCCAGCAGACCCCCCGGGACAGGGAGTTACCCCTACAATGAGCAGTTCTTC. It translates to CASRPPGTGSYPYNEQFF.

This clonotype was counted at least ten times. This chain links TRBV28 with TRBJ2-3; the D is unclear. The ends were cut back, 3 bases at V and 2 bases at J, with 12 bases in the middle. From germline, CDR1 is MDHEN and CDR2 SYDVKM. This CDR3 region has 15 residues. For the CDR3, the DNA is TGTGCCAGCAGTTTTCGCCAGGTCATCACAGATACGCAGTATTTT. Its protein product is CASSFRQVITDTQYF.

This clonotype appeared many times. This chain joins TRBV6-2 or TRBV6-3 and TRBJ2-7, with 15 bases aligning to TRBD2. The CDR3 sequence is 18 residues long. CDR1 MNHEY and CDR2 SVGEGT come from the germline V gene. J was trimmed by 0 bases and V by 2 bases; bases with no gene match: 5. The CDR3 DNA sequence: TGTGCCAGCAGTTACCCCGGGACTAGCGGGGGGAACTCCTACGAGCAGTACTTC. Residues: CASSYPGTSGGNSYEQYF.

The chain recombines TRBV7-8 with TRBJ2-7; 10 bases line up with TRBD1. V lost 4 bases and J lost 1; bases outside the gene matches: 4. Germline assignment: CDR1 SGHVS and CDR2 FQNEAQ. The CDR3 totals 15 residues. Here the CDR3 reads CASSWPGQGSYEQYF. CDR3 nucleotide sequence: TGTGCCAGCAGCTGGCCGGGACAGGGGTCCTACGAGCAGTACTTC.

The chain uses TRBV27 and TRBJ2-1, with 10 bases matching TRBD1. The ends lost 8 bases at V and 8 bases at J; junction bases unmatched: 12. Germline V gene data show CDR1 as MNHEY and CDR2 as SMNVEV (reference sequence). CDR3 length: 15 amino acids. DNA of the CDR3: TGTGCCAGCGCCGGGTGGGACAGGGGATACTATGAGCAGTTCTTC. This sequence encodes CASAGWDRGYYEQFF.

J is TRBJ2-7 and V is TRBV7-9; D may correspond to TRBD1 or TRBD2 (5 bases each). V was clipped by 5 bases and J by 6 bases, with 20 bases between them. Looked up from germline, CDR1 is SEHNR and CDR2 is FQNEAQ (reference sequence). This CDR3 region has 15 residues. The CDR3 nucleotides read TGTGCCAGCAGCCACCCAAAGGATTTTGGGGGCGAGCAGTACTTC. This codes for CASSHPKDFGGEQYF.

This clonotype has ten or more counts. The rearrangement joins TRBV28 to TRBJ1-1; perhaps TRBD1 as D (5 bases). CDR1 and CDR2 from the germline V gene are MDHEN and SYDVKM. V shed 6 bases and J shed 6 bases, with 20 bases lying between them. The CDR3 spans 15 residues. DNA for the CDR3: TGTGCCAGCAGCCCTGGGACTCAACAACAACCTGAAGCTTTCTTT. Amino acids: CASSPGTQQQPEAFF.

The rearrangement joins TRBV6-6 to TRBJ2-6; D might be TRBD1 or TRBD2, each matching 5 bases. The V end lost 0 bases, the J end lost 2 bases, and 8 bases lay between the germline ends. This CDR3 has 16 amino acids. CDR1 and CDR2 (germline): MNHNY, SVGAGI (reference sequence). CDR3 loop: CASSYSLGAGANVLTF. The CDR3 bases are TGTGCCAGCAGTTACTCGTTGGGGGCTGGGGCCAACGTCCTGACTTTC.

The chain has TRBV20-1 and TRBJ1-5, with unresolved D. This CDR3 contains 16 residues. CDR1 DFQATT and CDR2 SNEGSKA come from the germline V gene (reference sequence). Trimming shortened V by 2 bases and J by 3 bases, and 17 bases separated the two germline ends. In DNA, the CDR3 is TGCAGTGCTAGATCCCCGATCGTCAGGCACAATCAGCCCCAGCATTTT. Amino acids: CSARSPIVRHNQPQHF.

With respect to this clonotype: With a much larger clone just one base away, this may be a read error. The chain uses TRBV12-3 or TRBV12-4 and TRBJ2-4; tentative D call: TRBD2 (5 bases). V was cut by 6 bases and J by 5 bases, with 17 bases left in between. This CDR3 has 15 residues. This CDR3 is CASSSIEGLENIQYF. The CDR3 DNA reads TGTGCCAGCAGCTCCATTGAGGGCCTGGAAAACATTCAGTACTTC.

This clonotype showed up many times. The genes are TRBV29-1 and TRBJ2-1; D perhaps matches TRBD1 (5 bases). Germline V gene sequence: CDR1 SQVTM, CDR2 ANQGSEA. This CDR3 has 14 amino acids. Trimming removed 5 bases from V and 0 bases from J, with 11 bases in between. The CDR3 region is CSVRTGDSYNEQFF. The CDR3 nucleotides are TGCAGCGTTCGAACAGGTGACTCCTACAATGAGCAGTTCTTC.